This TCR beta chain came from a study of human T cells and chemical hapten exposure. This clonotype was observed a few times. V lost 2 bases to trimming and J lost 0 bases, with 11 bases between them. The CDR3 length is 15 residues. Germline V gene data show CDR1 as DFQATT and CDR2 as SNEGSKA (reference sequence). TCRdb ran MiXCR on the RACE reads and lists one entry per CDR3 protein. This table holds under 400,000 distinct CDR3 sequences, roughly 4.6% found once. Specified time point: pre-sensitization, week 0. The treatment: therapeutic diphenylcyclopropenone sensitization with weekly scalp DPC. The receptor's source is a woman between 50 and 59 years old with alopecia areata. Some clones in this sample may be carry-over from other donors' samples. The chain is built from TRBV20-1 and TRBJ1-5, with TRBD1 as a possible D gene (5 bases). Sequencing was performed on whole blood, taken in connection with sensitization to the hapten diphenylcyclopropenone (DPC). The CDR3 sequence: CSARSTGVSNQPQHF. DNA of the CDR3: TGCAGTGCTAGATCCACGGGGGTTAGCAATCAGCCCCAGCATTTT.